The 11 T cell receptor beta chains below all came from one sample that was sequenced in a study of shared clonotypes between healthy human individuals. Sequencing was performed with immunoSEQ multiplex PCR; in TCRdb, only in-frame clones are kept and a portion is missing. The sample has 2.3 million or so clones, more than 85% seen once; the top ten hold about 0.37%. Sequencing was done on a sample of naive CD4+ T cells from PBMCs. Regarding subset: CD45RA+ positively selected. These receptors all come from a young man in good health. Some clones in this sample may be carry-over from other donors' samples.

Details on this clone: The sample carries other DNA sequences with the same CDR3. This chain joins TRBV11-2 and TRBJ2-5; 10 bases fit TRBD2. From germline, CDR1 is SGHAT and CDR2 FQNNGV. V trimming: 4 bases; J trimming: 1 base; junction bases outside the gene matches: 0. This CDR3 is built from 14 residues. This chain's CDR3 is CASSWTSGQETQYF. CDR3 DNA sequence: TGTGCCAGCAGCTGGACTAGCGGCCAAGAGACCCAGTACTTC.

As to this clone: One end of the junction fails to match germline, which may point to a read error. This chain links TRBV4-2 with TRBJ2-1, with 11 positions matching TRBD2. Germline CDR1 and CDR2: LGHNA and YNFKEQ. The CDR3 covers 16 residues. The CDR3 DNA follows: TGTGCCAGCAGCCAAGTAGCGGGAGGGGGGGTCAATCAGCAGTTCTTC. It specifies CASSQVAGGGVNQQFF.

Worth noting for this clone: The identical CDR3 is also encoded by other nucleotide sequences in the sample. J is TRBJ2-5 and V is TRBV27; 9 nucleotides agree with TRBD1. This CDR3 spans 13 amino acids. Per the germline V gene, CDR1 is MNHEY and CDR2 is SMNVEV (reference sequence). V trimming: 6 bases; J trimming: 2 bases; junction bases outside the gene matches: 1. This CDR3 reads CASRGTGQETQYF. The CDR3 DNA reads TGTGCCAGCAGAGGGACAGGGCAAGAGACCCAGTACTTC.

CDR3 in DNA: TGTGCCAGTAGTATTCGCATAGCATCCTCCTACGAGCAGTACTTC. Residues: CASSIRIASSYEQYF. The chain links TRBV19 to TRBJ2-7; unclear D gene. The CDR3 consists of 15 residues. Deletions cut 3 bases from V and 0 bases from J, with 12 bases between. The germline gives CDR1 LNHDA, CDR2 SQIVND (reference sequence).

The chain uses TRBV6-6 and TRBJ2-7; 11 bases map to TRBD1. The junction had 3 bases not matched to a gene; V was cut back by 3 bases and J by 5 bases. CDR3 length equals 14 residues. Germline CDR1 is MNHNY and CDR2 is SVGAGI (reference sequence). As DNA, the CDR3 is TGTGCCAGCAGTTATAGGACAGGGGGCCACGAGCAGTACTTC. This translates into CASSYRTGGHEQYF.

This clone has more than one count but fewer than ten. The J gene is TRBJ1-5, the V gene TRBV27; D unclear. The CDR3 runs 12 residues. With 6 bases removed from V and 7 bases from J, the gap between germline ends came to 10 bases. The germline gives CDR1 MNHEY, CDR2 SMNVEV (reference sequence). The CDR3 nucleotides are TGTGCCAGCAGCCCCGTGGGGCAGCCCCAGCATTTT. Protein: CASSPVGQPQHF.

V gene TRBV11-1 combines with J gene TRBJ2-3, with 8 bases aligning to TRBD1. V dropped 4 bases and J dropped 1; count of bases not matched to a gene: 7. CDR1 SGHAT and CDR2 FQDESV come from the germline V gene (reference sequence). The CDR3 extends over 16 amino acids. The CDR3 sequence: CASSYLPGQGTDTQYF. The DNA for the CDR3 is TGTGCCAGCAGCTACCTTCCGGGACAGGGCACAGATACGCAGTATTTT. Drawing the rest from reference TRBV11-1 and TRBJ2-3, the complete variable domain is EAEVAQSPRYKITEKSQAVAFWCDPISGHATLYWYRQILGQGPELLVQFQDESVVDDSQLPKDRFSAERLKGVDSTLKIQPAELGDSAMYLCASSYLPGQGTDTQYFGPGTRLTVL.

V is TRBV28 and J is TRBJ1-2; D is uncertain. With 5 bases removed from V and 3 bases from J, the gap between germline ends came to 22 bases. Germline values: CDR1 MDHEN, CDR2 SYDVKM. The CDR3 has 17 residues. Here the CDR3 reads CASSPQRWGLADYGYTF. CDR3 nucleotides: TGTGCCAGCAGTCCCCAGAGATGGGGTCTGGCGGACTATGGCTACACCTTC.

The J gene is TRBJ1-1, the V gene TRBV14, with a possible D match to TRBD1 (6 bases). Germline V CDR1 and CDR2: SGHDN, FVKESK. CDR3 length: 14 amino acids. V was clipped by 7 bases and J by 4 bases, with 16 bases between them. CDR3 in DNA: TGTGCCAGCAAACAGGGAGGATTGGCCACTGAAGCTTTCTTT. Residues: CASKQGGLATEAFF.

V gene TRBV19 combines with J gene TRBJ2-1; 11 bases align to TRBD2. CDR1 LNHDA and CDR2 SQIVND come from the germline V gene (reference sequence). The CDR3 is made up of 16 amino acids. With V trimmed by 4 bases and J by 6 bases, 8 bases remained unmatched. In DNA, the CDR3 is TGTGCCAGTAGTAGTCTGGCTAGCGGGAGGTTCAATGAGCAGTTCTTC. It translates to CASSSLASGRFNEQFF.

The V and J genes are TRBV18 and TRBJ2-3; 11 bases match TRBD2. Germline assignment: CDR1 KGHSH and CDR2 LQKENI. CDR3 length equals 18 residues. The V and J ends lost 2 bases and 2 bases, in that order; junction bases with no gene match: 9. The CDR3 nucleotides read TGTGCCAGCTCACCAAATTTGACTAGCGGGGACTACACAGATACGCAGTATTTT. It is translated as CASSPNLTSGDYTDTQYF.